A selection of T cell receptor beta chains follows, all from one sample in a study of shared clonotypes between healthy human individuals. Sequencing used immunoSEQ multiplex PCR; TCRdb keeps in-frame clones, though not all of them. The profile covers millions of clones, with about 95% appearing a single time and about 1.1% taken by the ten largest. Input material: naive CD8+ T cells sorted from blood. The receptors shown here come from a young man in good health. The CDR3 runs from the conserved cysteine through the conserved F or W. A D gene is named only where the DNA matches it firmly. Expanded clones are given a class, and other clones once, few, many or no size at all.

v_gene	abundance	d_gene	j_gene	CDR3aa	CDR3nt
TRBV9	-	TRBD1	TRBJ2-7	CASSVAGGQGYEQYF	TGTGCCAGCAGCGTAGCTGGGGGACAGGGGTACGAGCAGTACTTC
TRBV7-6	-	-	TRBJ1-1	CASSEPGTQNTEAFF	TGTGCCAGCAGCGAGCCGGGGACTCAGAACACTGAAGCTTTCTTT
TRBV6-6	-	TRBD1	TRBJ2-7	CASSYGDRSYEQYF	TGTGCCAGCAGTTACGGGGACAGATCCTACGAGCAGTACTTC
TRBV11-2	-	-	TRBJ2-3	CASSLFGPPETDTQYF	TGTGCCAGCAGCTTATTCGGCCCCCCGGAGACAGATACGCAGTATTTT
TRBV5-6	-	-	TRBJ2-3	CASSPPGADTQYF	TGTGCCAGCAGCCCGCCGGGCGCAGATACGCAGTATTTT
TRBV28	-	-	TRBJ2-3	CASSSVGSTDTQYF	TGTGCCAGCAGTTCGGTGGGAAGCACAGATACGCAGTATTTT
TRBV5-4	-	-	TRBJ2-7	CASSLAASIHEQYF	TGTGCCAGCAGCTTGGCGGCTAGCATCCACGAGCAGTACTTC
TRBV7-9	-	-	TRBJ1-2	CASSLSIGTQYGYTF	TGTGCCAGCAGCTTGTCTATCGGGACACAATATGGCTACACCTTC
TRBV4-1	once	-	TRBJ2-7	CASSHRVNYEQYF	TGCGCCAGCAGCCATAGGGTGAACTACGAGCAGTACTTC
TRBV2	few	TRBD1	TRBJ1-2	CATWGDRDQGVAYGYTF	TGTGCCACCTGGGGTGACCGTGACCAGGGGGTTGCCTATGGCTACACCTTC
TRBV5-1	-	TRBD1	TRBJ2-7	CASSVGQGIYEQYF	TGCGCCAGCAGCGTGGGACAGGGGATCTACGAGCAGTACTTC
TRBV19	-	-	TRBJ1-5	CASSPLGGGYQPQHF	TGTGCCAGTAGTCCGTTGGGGGGGGGATATCAGCCCCAGCATTTT
TRBV11-3	-	-	TRBJ2-7	CASSRYTGLSSYEQYF	TGTGCCAGCAGCCGCTATACAGGGCTAAGTTCATACGAGCAGTACTTC
TRBV27	-	TRBD2	TRBJ2-3	CASSFQARNSGSTDTQYF	TGTGCCAGCAGCTTCCAGGCCCGTAATAGCGGGAGCACAGATACGCAGTATTTT
TRBV27	-	-	TRBJ2-3	CASSLLINPTTDTQYF	TGTGCCAGCAGTTTACTCATAAACCCTACCACAGATACGCAGTATTTT
TRBV5-1	-	TRBD1	TRBJ1-4	CASSIRGETNEKLFF	TGCGCCAGCAGCATCAGGGGGGAAACTAATGAAAAACTGTTTTTT
TRBV9	-	-	TRBJ2-7	CASSVGTTYEQYF	TGTGCCAGCAGCGTAGGAACAACCTACGAGCAGTACTTC
TRBV5-4	-	TRBD2	TRBJ2-5	CASRLAGGPETQYF	TGTGCCAGCCGGCTAGCGGGAGGGCCAGAGACCCAGTACTTC
TRBV4-1	few	-	TRBJ1-2	CASSQAQQDYGYTF	TGCGCCAGCAGCCAAGCCCAACAGGATTATGGCTACACCTTC